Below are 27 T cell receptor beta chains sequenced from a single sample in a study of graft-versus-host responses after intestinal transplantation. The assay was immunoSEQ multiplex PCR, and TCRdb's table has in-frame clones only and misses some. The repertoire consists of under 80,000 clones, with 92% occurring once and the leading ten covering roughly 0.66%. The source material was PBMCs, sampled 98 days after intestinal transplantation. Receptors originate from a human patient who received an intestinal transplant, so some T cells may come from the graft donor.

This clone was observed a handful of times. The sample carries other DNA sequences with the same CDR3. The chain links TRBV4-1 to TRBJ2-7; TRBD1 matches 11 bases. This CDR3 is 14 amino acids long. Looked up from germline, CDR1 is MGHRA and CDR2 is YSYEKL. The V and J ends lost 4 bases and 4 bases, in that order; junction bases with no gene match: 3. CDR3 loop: CASSRGQGAYEQYF. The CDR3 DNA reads TGCGCCAGCAGCCGAGGACAGGGGGCTTACGAGCAGTACTTC.

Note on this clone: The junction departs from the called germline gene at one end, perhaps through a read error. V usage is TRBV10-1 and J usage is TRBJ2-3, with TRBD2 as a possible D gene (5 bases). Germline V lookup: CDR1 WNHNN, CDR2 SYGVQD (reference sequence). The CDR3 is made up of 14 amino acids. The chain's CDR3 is CATSGGGSTDTQYF. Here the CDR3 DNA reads TGCGCCACCAGTGGAGGAGGTAGCACAGATACGCAGTATTTT.

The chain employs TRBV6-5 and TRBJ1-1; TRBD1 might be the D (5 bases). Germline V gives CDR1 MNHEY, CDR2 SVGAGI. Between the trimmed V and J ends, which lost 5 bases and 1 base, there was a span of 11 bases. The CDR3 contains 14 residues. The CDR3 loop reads CASSHGGGNTEAFF. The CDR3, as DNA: TGTGCCAGCAGTCATGGGGGAGGGAACACTGAAGCTTTCTTT.

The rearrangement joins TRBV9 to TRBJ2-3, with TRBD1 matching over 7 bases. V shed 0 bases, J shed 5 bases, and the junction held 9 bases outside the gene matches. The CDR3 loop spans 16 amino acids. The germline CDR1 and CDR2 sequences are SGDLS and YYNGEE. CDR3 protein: CASSVELGGIEDTQYF. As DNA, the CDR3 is TGTGCCAGCAGCGTAGAACTAGGGGGCATTGAAGATACGCAGTATTTT.

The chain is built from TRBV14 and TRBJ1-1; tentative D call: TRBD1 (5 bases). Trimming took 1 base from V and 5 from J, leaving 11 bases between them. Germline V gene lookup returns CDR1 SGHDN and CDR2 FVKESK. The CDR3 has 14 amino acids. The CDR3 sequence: CASSQAGFRTEAFF. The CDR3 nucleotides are TGTGCCAGCAGCCAAGCAGGGTTTCGGACTGAAGCTTTCTTT.

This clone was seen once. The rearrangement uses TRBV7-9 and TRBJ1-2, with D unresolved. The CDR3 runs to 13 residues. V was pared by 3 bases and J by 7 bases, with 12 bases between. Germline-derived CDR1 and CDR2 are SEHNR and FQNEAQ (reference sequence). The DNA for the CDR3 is TGTGCCAGCAGCTTGGTCCACGGAGGTGGCTACACCTTC. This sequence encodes CASSLVHGGGYTF. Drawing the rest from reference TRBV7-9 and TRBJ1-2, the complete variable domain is DTGVSQNPRHKITKRGQNVTFRCDPISEHNRLYWYRQTLGQGPEFLTYFQNEAQLEKSRLLSDRFSAERPKGSFSTLEIQRTEQGDSAMYLCASSLVHGGGYTFGSGTRLTVV.

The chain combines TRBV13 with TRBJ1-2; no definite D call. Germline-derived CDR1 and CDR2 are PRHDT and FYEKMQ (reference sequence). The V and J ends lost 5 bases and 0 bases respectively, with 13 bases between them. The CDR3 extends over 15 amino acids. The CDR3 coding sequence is TGTGCCAGCAGCGTACTCAGAGTAGCTAACTATGGCTACACCTTC. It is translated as CASSVLRVANYGYTF. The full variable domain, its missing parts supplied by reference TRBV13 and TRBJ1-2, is AAGVIQSPRHLIKEKRETATLKCYPIPRHDTVYWYQQGPGQDPQFLISFYEKMQSDKGSIPDRFSAQQFSDYHSELNMSSLELGDSALYFCASSVLRVANYGYTFGSGTRLTVV.

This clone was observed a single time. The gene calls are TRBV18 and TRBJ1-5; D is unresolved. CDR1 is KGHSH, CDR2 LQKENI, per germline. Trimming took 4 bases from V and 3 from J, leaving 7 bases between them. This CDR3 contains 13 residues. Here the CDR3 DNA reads TGTGCCAGCTCACGAGGTTACAATCAGCCCCAGCATTTT. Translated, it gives CASSRGYNQPQHF.

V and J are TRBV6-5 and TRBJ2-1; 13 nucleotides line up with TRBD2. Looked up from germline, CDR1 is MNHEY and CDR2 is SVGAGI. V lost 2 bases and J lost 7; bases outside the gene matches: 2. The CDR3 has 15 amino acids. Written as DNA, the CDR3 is TGTGCCAGCAGTTACGAGGGACTAGCGGGGAATGAGCAGTTCTTC. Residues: CASSYEGLAGNEQFF.

CDR3 DNA sequence: TGCGCCAGCACTTCTAGGACAGGGGAGTATGGCTACACCTTC. It specifies CASTSRTGEYGYTF. The rearrangement uses TRBV23-1 and TRBJ1-2, with 9 bases fitting TRBD1. TRBV23-1 has ORF status, its function being uncertain. The V segment lost 7 bases and the J segment 5 bases; nucleotides outside the gene matches: 8. The CDR3 spans 14 residues.

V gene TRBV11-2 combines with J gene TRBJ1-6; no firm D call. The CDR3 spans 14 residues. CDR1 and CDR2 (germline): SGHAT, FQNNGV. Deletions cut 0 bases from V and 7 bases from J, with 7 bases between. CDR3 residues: CASSLEYRNSPLHF. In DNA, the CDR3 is TGTGCCAGCAGCTTAGAGTACAGAAATTCACCCCTCCACTTT. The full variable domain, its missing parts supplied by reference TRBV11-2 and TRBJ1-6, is EAGVAQSPRYKIIEKRQSVAFWCNPISGHATLYWYQQILGQGPKLLIQFQNNGVVDDSQLPKDRFSAERLKGVDSTLKIQPAKLEDSAVYLCASSLEYRNSPLHFGNGTRLTVT.

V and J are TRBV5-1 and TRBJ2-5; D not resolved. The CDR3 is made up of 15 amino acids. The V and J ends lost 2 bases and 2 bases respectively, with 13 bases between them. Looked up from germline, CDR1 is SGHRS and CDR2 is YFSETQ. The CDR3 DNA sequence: TGCGCCAGCAGCTTTAGTGGTCCCCTTCAAGAGACCCAGTACTTC. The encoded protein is CASSFSGPLQETQYF.

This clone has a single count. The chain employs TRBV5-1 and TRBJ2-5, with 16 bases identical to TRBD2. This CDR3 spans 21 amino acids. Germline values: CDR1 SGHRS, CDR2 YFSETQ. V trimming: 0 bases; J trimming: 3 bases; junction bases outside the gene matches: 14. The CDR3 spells CASSLEPGLAGGSRKEETQYF. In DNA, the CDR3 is TGCGCCAGCAGCTTGGAACCGGGACTAGCGGGAGGGAGTAGGAAGGAAGAGACCCAGTACTTC. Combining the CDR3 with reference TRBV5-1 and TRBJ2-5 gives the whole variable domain KAGVTQTPRYLIKTRGQQVTLSCSPISGHRSVSWYQQTPGQGLQFLFEYFSETQRNKGNFPGRFSGRQFSNSRSEMNVSTLELGDSALYLCASSLEPGLAGGSRKEETQYFGPGTRLLVL.

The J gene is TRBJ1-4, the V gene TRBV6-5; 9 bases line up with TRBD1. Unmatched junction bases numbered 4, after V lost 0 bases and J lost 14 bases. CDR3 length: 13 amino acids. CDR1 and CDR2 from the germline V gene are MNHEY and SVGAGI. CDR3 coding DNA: TGTGCCAGCAGTTACTCGGGACAGGGTAGGCTGTTTTTT. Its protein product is CASSYSGQGRLFF.

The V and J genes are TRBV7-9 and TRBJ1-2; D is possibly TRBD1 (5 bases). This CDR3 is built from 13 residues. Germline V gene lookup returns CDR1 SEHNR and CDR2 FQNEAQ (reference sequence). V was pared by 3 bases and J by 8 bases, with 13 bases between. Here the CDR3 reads CASSFGGSSGYTF. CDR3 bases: TGTGCCAGCAGCTTCGGGGGGAGCAGCGGCTACACCTTC.

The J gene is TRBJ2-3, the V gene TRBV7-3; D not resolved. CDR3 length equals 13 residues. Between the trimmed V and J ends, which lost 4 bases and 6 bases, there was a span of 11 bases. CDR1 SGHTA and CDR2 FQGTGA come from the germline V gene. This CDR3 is CASSSLVADTQYF. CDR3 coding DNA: TGTGCCAGCAGCTCCCTCGTTGCGGATACGCAGTATTTT. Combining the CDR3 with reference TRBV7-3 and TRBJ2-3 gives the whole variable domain GAGVSQTPSNKVTEKGKYVELRCDPISGHTALYWYRQSLGQGPEFLIYFQGTGAADDSGLPNDRFFAVRPEGSVSTLKIQRTERGDSAVYLCASSSLVADTQYFGPGTRLTVL.

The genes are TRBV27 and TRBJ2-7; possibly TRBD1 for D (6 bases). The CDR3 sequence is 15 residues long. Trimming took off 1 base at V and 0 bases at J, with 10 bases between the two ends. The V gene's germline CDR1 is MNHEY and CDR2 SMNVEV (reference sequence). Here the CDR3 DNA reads TGTGCCAGCAGTTTATTAACAGGGCCCTCCTACGAGCAGTACTTC. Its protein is CASSLLTGPSYEQYF.

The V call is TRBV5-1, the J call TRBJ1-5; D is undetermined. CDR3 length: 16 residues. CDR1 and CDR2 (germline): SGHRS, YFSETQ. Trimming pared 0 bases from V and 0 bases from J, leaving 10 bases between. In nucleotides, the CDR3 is TGCGCCAGCAGCTTGGCCCCCACAAATAGCAATCAGCCCCAGCATTTT. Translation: CASSLAPTNSNQPQHF.

In DNA, the CDR3 is TGTGCCAGCAGACTAGCGGGAGGAATGGGCTACGAGCAGTACTTC. Its protein product is CASRLAGGMGYEQYF. The chain combines TRBV6-6 with TRBJ2-7, with 12 bases aligning to TRBD2. The CDR3 is 15 amino acids. V was clipped by 6 bases and J by 3 bases; unmatched bases: 6. Germline CDR1 reads MNHNY; CDR2 reads SVGAGI (reference sequence).

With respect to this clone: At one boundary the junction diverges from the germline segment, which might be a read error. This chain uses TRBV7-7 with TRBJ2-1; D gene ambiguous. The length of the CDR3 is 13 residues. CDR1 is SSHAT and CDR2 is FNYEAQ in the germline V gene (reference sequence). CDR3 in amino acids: CASSLEVYMEQFF. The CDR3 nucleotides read TGTGCTAGCAGCTTAGAGGTGTATATGGAGCAGTTCTTC. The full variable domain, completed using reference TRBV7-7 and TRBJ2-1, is GAGVSQSPRYKVTKRGQDVTLRCDPISSHATLYWYQQALGQGPEFLTYFNYEAQPDKSGLPSDRFSAERPEGSISTLTIQRTEQRDSAMYRCASSLEVYMEQFFGPGTRLTVL.

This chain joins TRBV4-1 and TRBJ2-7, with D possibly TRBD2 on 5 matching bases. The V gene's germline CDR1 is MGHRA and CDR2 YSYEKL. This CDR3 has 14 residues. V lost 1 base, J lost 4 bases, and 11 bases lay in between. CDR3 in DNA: TGCGCCAGCAGCCAAGGGAGGTGGAGGTACGAGCAGTACTTC. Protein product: CASSQGRWRYEQYF.

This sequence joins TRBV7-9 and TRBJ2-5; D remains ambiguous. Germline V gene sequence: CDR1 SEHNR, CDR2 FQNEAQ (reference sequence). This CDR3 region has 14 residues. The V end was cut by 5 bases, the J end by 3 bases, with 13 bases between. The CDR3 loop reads CASSHPIGKETQYF. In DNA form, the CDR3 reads TGTGCCAGCAGCCACCCGATAGGGAAAGAGACCCAGTACTTC.

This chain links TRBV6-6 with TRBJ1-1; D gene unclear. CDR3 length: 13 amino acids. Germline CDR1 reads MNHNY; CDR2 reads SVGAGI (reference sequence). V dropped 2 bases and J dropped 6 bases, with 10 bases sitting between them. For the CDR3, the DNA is TGTGCCAGCAGTTACGTCAATAACCCTGAAGCTTTCTTT. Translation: CASSYVNNPEAFF.

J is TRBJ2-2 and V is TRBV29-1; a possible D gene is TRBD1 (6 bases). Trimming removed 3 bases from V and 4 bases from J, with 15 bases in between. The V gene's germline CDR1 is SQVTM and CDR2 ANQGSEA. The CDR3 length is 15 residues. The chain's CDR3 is CSVDMYGRGTGELFF. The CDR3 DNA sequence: TGCAGCGTTGATATGTATGGCAGGGGCACCGGGGAGCTGTTTTTT.

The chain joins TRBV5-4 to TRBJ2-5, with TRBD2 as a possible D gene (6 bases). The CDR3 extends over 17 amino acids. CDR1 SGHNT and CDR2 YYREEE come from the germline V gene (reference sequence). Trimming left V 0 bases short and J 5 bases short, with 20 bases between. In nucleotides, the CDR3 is TGTGCCAGCAGCTTGGTCGGGGTAGCGGATATCATGGAGACCCAGTACTTC. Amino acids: CASSLVGVADIMETQYF. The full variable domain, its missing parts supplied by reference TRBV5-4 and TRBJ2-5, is ETGVTQSPTHLIKTRGQQVTLRCSSQSGHNTVSWYQQALGQGPQFIFQYYREEENGRGNFPPRFSGLQFPNYSSELNVNALELDDSALYLCASSLVGVADIMETQYFGPGTRLLVL.

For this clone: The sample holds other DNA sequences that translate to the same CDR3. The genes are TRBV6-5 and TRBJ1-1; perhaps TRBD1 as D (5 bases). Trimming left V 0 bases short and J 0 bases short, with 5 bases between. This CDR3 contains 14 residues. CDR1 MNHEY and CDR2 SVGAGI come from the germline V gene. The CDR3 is CASSYSGLNTEAFF. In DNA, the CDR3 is TGTGCCAGCAGTTACTCGGGACTGAACACTGAAGCTTTCTTT.

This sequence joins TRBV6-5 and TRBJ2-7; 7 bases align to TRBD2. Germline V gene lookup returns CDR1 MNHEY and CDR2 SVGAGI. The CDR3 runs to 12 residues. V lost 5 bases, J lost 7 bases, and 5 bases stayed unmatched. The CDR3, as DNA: TGTGCCAGCAGTGAAGCGGGGCGGGAGCAGTACTTC. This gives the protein CASSEAGREQYF.